This TCR beta chain was identified during a study of blood T cell repertoires in COVID-19. Study summary: Acute and convalescent COVID-19 samples came from the United States, Italy and Spain. PBMCs, B-cell-depleted T cells, or T cells provided the cDNA or gDNA that made up the material.

CDR1 is ENHRY and CDR2 is SYGVKD in the germline V gene. The CDR3 length is 13 residues. With 7 bases clipped from V and 9 bases from J, the junction kept 8 bases outside the gene matches. As originally analysed: Estimation of nucleated cell counts was performed using reference gene primer amplification. Clones were sequenced by immunoSEQ multiplex PCR, and TCRdb holds only the in-frame ones, with some missing. D and trimming come from the DNA, and the V and J calls and clone size come from that table. Of about 180,000 clones in the sample, about 91% are singletons; the top ten hold 4% to 5%. The clonotype originates from a young woman with acute or convalescent COVID-19. This chain connects TRBV10-3 to TRBJ2-1; 8 positions match TRBD2. Sequences were obtained from peripheral blood. The CDR3 region is CAINGQRESEQFF. The CDR3 DNA follows: TGTGCCATCAATGGCCAGCGGGAGTCTGAGCAGTTCTTC.